The table lists the clone carrying this TCR beta chain with a few counts. As yet, its antigen is unknown. The assay that was used to sequence DNA from cultured CD4+ T cells was the Oncomine TCR Beta short-read assay. One entry per CDR3 protein, called by TCRdb with MiXCR from the PCR reads. The table shows about 4,800 distinct CDR3 sequences, with 21% occurring only once. The sample belongs to a study of vaccination and CD4 T cells after COVID-19. As for the study in general: Six male and four female convalescents took part, two of them Hispanic.

Specified treatment: approximately nine-day PBMC culture with coronavirus spike peptide pools or control peptides (ViraFEST assay). Before TCRs were sequenced, ViraFEST expanded antigen-specific T cells with peptide pools. Every well contained 2.1 million or so PBMCs, which were grown with approximately 9 IU/ml IL-2 and around 9.5 ug/ml peptide pools. Each of days 3 and 7 saw half the medium replaced by fresh IL-2 medium. CDR3 length: 14 residues. V lost 4 bases, J lost 5 bases, and 8 bases stayed unmatched. CDR1 and CDR2 (germline): DFQATT, SNEGSKA (reference sequence). The gene calls are TRBV20-1 and TRBJ2-5, with 9 nucleotides matching TRBD2. Sequencing input: CD4+ T cells from blood, cultured in vitro. The sequence came from a human donor who had recovered from COVID-19. This chain's CDR3 is CSATIAGAGETQYF. The CDR3 DNA follows: TGCAGTGCTACCATAGCGGGGGCCGGGGAGACCCAGTACTTC.